This paragraph covers one TCR beta chain sequence. Its antigen is not identified. Trimming shortened V by 2 bases and J by 4 bases, and 8 bases separated the two germline ends. Germline-derived CDR1 and CDR2 are LGHNA and YNFKEQ. This CDR3 has 13 amino acids. The sample is drawn from a study of cytomegalovirus exposure and HLA in healthy donors. Whole-study results and caveats: Sequencing depth roughly uniform across donors was assumed in presence/absence analyses. Researchers reported in a later analysis that a missense DCLRE1C variant was tied to TCR beta V- and J-gene trimming. While the bulk of TCR sequences proved rare, some public TCRs turned up in many donors.

PCR was performed using 60 Vbeta and 13 Jbeta primers. The data were produced by immunoSEQ multiplex PCR, yet TCRdb's version contains in-frame clones alone and is incomplete. The table shows approximately 75,000 clones, with 60% to 75% occurring only once. The sequenced sample consisted of PBMCs. This clonotype was sampled from a man aged 35-49 years in good health and CMV-seropositive. The rearrangement joins TRBV4-2 to TRBJ2-5, with D possibly TRBD2 on 5 matching bases. For the CDR3, the DNA is TGTGCCAGCAGCCAAATAGAGGGAGAGACCCAGTACTTC. It specifies CASSQIEGETQYF.